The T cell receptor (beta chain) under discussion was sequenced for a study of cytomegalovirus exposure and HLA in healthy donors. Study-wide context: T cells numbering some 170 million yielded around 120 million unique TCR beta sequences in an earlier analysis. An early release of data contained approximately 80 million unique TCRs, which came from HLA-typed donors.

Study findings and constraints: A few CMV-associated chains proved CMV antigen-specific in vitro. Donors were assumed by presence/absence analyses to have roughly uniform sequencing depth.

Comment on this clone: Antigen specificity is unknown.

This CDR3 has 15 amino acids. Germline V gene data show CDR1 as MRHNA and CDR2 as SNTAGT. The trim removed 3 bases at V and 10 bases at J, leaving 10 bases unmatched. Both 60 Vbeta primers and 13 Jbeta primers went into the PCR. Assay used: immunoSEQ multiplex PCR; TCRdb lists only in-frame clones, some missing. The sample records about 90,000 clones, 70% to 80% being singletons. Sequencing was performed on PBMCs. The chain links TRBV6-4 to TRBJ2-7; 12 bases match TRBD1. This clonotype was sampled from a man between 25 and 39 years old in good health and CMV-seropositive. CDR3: CASSEGSGTGGVQYF. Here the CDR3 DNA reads TGTGCCAGCAGTGAAGGCTCCGGGACAGGGGGCGTTCAGTACTTC.